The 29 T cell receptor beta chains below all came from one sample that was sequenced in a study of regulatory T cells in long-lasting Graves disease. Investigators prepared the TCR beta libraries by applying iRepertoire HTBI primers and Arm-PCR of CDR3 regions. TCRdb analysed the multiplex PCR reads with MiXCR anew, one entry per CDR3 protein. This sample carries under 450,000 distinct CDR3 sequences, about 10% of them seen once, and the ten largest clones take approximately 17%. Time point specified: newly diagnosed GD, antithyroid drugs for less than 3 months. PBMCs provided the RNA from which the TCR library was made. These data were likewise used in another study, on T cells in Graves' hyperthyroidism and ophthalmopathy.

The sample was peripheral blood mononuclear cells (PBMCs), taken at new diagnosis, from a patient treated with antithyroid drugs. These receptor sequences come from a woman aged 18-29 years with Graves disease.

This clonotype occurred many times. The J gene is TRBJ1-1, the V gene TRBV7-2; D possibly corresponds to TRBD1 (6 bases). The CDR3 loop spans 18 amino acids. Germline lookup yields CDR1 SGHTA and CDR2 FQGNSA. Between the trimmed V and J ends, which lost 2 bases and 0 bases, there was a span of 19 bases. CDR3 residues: CASSLNRPGASVNTEAFF. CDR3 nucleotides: TGTGCCAGCAGCTTAAACCGGCCAGGGGCTTCCGTGAACACTGAAGCTTTCTTT.

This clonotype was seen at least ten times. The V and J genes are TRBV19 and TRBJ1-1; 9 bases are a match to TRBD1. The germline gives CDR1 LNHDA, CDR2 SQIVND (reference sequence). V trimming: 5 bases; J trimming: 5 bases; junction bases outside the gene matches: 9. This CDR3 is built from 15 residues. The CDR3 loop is CASSYSGTGLTEAFF. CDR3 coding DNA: TGTGCCAGTAGTTACTCCGGGACAGGGTTGACTGAAGCTTTCTTT.

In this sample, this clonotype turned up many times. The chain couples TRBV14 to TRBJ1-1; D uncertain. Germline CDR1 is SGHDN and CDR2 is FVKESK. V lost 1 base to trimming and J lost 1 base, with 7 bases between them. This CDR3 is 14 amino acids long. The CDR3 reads CASSQASWNTEAFF. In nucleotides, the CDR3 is TGTGCCAGCAGCCAAGCCAGTTGGAACACTGAAGCTTTCTTT. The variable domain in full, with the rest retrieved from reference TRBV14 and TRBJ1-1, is EAGVTQFPSHSVIEKGQTVTLRCDPISGHDNLYWYRRVMGKEIKFLLHFVKESKQDESGMPNNRFLAERTGGTYSTLKVQPAELEDSGVYFCASSQASWNTEAFFGQGTRLTVV.

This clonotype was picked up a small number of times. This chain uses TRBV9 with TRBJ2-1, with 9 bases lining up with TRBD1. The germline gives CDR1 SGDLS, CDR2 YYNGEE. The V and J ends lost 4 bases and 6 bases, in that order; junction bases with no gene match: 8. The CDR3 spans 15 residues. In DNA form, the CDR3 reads TGTGCCAGCAGCCCCGAGGGACAGGGACCCAATGAGCAGTTCTTC. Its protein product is CASSPEGQGPNEQFF.

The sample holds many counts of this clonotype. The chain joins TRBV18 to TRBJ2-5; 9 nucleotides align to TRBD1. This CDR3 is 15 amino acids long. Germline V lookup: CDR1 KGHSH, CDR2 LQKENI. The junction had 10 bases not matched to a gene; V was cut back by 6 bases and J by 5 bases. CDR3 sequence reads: CASSHPGTGRETQYF. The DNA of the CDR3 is TGTGCCAGCTCTCACCCCGGGACAGGGCGGGAGACCCAGTACTTC.

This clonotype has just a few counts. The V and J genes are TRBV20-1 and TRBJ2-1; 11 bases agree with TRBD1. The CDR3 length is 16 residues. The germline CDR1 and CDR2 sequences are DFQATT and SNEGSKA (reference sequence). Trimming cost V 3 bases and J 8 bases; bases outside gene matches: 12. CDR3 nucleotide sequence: TGCAGTGCTAGTAGGGTAACCGGGACAGGGGGGGATGAGCAGTTCTTC. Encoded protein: CSASRVTGTGGDEQFF.

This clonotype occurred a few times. CDR3 amino acids: CASGLSGGRTYEQFF. In DNA form, the CDR3 reads TGTGCTAGTGGTCTAAGCGGGGGCCGTACCTATGAGCAGTTCTTC. This chain connects TRBV12-5 to TRBJ2-1; the match to TRBD2 covers 8 bases. Trimming removed 5 bases from V and 8 bases from J; junction bases left unmatched: 11. The CDR3 is 15 amino acids. Germline CDR1 and CDR2: LGHNT and FRNRAP.

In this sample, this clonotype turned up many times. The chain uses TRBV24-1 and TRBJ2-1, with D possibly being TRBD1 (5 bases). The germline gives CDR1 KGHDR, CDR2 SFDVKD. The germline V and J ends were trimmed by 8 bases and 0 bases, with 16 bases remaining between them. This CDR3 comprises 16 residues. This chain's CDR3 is CATMAGQESSYNEQFF. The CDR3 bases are TGTGCCACCATGGCAGGGCAGGAGAGCTCCTACAATGAGCAGTTCTTC.

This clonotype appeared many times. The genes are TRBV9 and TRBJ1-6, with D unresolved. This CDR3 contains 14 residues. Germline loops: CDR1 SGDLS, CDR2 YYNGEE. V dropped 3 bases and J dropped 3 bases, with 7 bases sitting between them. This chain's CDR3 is CASSARDYNSPLHF. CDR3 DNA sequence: TGTGCCAGCAGCGCTCGAGACTATAATTCACCCCTCCACTTT.

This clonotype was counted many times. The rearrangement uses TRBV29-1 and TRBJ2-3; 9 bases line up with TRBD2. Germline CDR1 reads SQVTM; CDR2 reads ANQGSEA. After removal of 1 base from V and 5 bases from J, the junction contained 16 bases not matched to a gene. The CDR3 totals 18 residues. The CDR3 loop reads CSVEGFFIAGAVKDTQYF. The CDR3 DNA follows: TGCAGCGTTGAAGGGTTCTTCATAGCGGGAGCGGTGAAAGATACGCAGTATTTT.

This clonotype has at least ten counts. The CDR3 sequence is CASSLGRMNTEAFF. DNA of the CDR3: TGTGCCAGCAGCTTAGGGAGGATGAACACTGAAGCTTTCTTT. This chain joins TRBV7-2 and TRBJ1-1; D remains unclear. Germline assignment: CDR1 SGHTA and CDR2 FQGNSA. V was shortened by 1 base and J by 0 bases, with 6 bases between the two germline ends. The CDR3 runs to 14 residues.

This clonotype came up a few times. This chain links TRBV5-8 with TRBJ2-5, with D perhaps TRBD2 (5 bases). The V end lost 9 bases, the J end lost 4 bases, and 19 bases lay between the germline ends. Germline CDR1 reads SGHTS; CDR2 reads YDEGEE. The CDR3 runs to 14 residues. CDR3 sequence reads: CAIEGSRARETQYF. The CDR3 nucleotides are TGTGCCATCGAAGGGTCGCGGGCGCGAGAGACCCAGTACTTC.

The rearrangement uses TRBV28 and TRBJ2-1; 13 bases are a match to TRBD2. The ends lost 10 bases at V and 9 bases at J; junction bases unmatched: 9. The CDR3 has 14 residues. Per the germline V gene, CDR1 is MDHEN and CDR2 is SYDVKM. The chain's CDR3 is CAITTSGGASEQFF. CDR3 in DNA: TGTGCCATCACTACTAGCGGGGGGGCAAGTGAGCAGTTCTTC.

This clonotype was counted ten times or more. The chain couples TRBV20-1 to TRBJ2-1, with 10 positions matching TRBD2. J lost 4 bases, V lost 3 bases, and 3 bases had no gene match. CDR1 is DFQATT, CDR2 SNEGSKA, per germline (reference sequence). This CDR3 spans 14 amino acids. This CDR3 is CSARRTSGYNEQFF. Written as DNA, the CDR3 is TGCAGTGCTAGGAGGACTAGCGGTTACAATGAGCAGTTCTTC.

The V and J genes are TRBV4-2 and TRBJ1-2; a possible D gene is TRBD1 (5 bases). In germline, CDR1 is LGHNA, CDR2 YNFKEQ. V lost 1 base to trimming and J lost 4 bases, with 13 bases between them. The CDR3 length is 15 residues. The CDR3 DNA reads TGTGCCAGCAGCCAAGCGGCAGGGAATTCCTATGGCTACACCTTC. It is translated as CASSQAAGNSYGYTF.

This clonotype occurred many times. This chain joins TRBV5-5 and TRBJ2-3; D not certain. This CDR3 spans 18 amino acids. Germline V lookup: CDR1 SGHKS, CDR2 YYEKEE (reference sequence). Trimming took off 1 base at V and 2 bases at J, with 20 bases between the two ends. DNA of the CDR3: TGTGCCAGCAGCTTGCCCAGCGATACTGGACCGTACACAGATACGCAGTATTTT. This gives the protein CASSLPSDTGPYTDTQYF. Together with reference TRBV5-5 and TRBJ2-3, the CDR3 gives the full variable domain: DAGVTQSPTHLIKTRGQQVTLRCSPISGHKSVSWYQQVLGQGPQFIFQYYEKEERGRGNFPDRFSARQFPNYSSELNVNALLLGDSALYLCASSLPSDTGPYTDTQYFGPGTRLTVL.

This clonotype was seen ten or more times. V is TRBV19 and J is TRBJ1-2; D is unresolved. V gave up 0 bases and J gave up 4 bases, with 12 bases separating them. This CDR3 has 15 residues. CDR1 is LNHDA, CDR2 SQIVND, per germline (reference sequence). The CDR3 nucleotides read TGTGCCAGTAGTATAGAGCGGGAAACCTTCTATGGCTACACCTTC. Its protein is CASSIERETFYGYTF.

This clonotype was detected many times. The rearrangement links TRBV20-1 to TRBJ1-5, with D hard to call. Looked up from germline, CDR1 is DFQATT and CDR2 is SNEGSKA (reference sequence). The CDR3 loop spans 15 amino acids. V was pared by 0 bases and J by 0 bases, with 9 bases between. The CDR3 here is CSAREFSYSNQPQHF. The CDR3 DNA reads TGCAGTGCTAGAGAGTTCAGTTATAGCAATCAGCCCCAGCATTTT.

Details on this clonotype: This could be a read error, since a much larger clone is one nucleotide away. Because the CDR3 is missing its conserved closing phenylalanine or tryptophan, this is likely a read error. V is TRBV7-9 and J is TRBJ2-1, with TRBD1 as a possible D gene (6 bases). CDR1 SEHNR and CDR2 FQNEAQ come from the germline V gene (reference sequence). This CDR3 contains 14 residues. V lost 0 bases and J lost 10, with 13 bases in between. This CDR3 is CASSLAGALGEQFL. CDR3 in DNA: TGTGCCAGCAGCTTAGCGGGGGCACTGGGGGAGCAGTTCCTC.

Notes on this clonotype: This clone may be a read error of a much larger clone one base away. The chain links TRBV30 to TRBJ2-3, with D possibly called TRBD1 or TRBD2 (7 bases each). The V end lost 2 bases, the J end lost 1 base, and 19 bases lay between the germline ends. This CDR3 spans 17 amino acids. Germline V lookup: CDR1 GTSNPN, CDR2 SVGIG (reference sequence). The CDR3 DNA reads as TGTGCCTGGAGTACGGGGAGGGGGCGTGTCGGCACAGATACGCAGTATTTT. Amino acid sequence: CAWSTGRGRVGTDTQYF.

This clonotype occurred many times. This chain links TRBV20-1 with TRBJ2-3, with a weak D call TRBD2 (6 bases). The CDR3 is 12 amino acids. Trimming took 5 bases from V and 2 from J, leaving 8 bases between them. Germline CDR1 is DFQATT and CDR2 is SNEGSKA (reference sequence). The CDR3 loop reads CSAGGITDTQYF. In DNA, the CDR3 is TGCAGTGCTGGGGGGATCACAGATACGCAGTATTTT.

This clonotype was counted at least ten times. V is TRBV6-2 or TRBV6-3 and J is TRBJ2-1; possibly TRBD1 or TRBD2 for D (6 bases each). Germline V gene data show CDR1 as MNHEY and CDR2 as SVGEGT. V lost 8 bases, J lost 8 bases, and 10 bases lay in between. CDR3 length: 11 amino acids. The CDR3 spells CASGGLDEQFF. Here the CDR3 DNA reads TGTGCCAGCGGGGGGCTAGATGAGCAGTTCTTC.

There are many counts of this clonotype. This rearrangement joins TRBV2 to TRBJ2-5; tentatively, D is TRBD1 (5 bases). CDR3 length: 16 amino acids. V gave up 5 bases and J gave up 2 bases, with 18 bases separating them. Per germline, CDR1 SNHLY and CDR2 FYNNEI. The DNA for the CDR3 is TGTGCCAGCAGTCAAACCACAACAGGCCGACAAGAGACCCAGTACTTC. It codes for CASSQTTTGRQETQYF.

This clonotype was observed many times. The CDR3 reads CATTVSTWDTEAFF. The CDR3 DNA sequence: TGTGCCACCACTGTCTCCACTTGGGACACTGAAGCTTTCTTT. The V and J genes are TRBV10-3 and TRBJ1-1, with D unclear. Per germline, CDR1 ENHRY and CDR2 SYGVKD. This CDR3 is 14 amino acids long. Trimming shortened V by 10 bases and J by 3 bases, and 18 bases separated the two germline ends.

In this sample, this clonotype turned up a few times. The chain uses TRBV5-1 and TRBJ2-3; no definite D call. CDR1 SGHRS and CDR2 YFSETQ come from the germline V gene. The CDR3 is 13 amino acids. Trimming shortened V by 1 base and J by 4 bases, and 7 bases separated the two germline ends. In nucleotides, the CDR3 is TGCGCCAGCAGCTTGCTTTCCCCAGATACGCAGTATTTT. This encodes CASSLLSPDTQYF.

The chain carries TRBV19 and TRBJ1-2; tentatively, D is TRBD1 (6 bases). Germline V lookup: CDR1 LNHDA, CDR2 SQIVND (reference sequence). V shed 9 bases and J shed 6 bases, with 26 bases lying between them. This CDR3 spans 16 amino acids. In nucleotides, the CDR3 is TGTGCCAGCAGTCGCCCGGGACACGAGTTTACGAATGGCTACACCTTC. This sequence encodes CASSRPGHEFTNGYTF.

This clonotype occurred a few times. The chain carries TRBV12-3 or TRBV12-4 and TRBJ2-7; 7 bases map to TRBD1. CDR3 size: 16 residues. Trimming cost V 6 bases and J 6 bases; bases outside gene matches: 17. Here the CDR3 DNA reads TGTGCCAGCAGCTTAAAGTTTACGAGGGGGCCGAGCGAGCAGTACTTC. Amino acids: CASSLKFTRGPSEQYF.

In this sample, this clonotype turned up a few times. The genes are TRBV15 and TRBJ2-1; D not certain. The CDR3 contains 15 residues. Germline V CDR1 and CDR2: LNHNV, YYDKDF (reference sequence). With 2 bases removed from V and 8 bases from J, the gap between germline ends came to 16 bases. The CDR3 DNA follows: TGTGCCACCAGCAGACCCGGGTCGTCAGTACATGAGCAGTTCTTC. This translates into CATSRPGSSVHEQFF.

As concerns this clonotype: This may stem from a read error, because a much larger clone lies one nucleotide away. The CDR3 protein is CASSSRQGSSVEQFF. As DNA, the CDR3 is TGTGCTAGCAGTTCCAGACAAGGGTCCTCGGTCGAGCAGTTCTTC. J is TRBJ2-1 and V is TRBV27, with no clear D. Germline CDR1 and CDR2: MNHEY and SMNVEV (reference sequence). This CDR3 has 15 amino acids.